This T cell receptor (beta chain) emerged from a study of cytomegalovirus exposure and HLA in healthy donors (dated by TCRdb to about 2017). For the study in its entirety: In an earlier analysis of some 610 of the donors, 276 Gb of sequence data and 117 million unique TCR beta sequences from about 190 million T cells were reported. Across approximately 420 genotyped donors of the cohort, an average of about 200,000 unique TCR beta nucleotide sequences per donor were sequenced, and roughly 20% of those sequences were non-productive. Roughly 300 gigabases of sequencing data and tens of millions of unique TCR sequences were included in an early release covering about 700 HLA-typed donors. To predict cytomegalovirus infection status, the study brought together high-throughput TCR immunosequencing, statistical association of individual TCRs with disease status, and machine learning. The number of donors typed differed by locus, with roughly 620-630 for A, B, C, DRB1 and DQB1, around 500 for DQA1, 600 to 610 for DPA1, and 472 for DPB1. Donor age, sex, ethnicity and CMV serostatus were compiled together with the repertoire data. A handful of DR-DQ haplotypes were handled as single units for association and clustering because linkage in the cohort was strong. Genome-wide SNP genotypes for about 55% of the 666 donors were used in a later genetic analysis, which treated that subset as a discovery cohort. The study used immunosequencing to profile the T cell repertoires of 666 subjects and linked those repertoires to cytomegalovirus serostatus. An earlier analysis of fewer than 750 of the donors used high-throughput TCR beta sequencing to judge whether each TCR beta V gene segment behaved as functional or pseudogenic. The study was designed to test whether signatures of past pathogen exposure could be identified by cataloging public T cell receptors. In the later analysis, no new phenotypic data were used to find candidate immune exposures; instead, reliance was placed on TCR beta sequences and their occurrence across donors. To study patterns of TCR occurrence, a later analysis re-analyzed previously published TCR beta repertoires from several hundred donors and added high-resolution HLA genotyping. A separate validation cohort of some 130 different subjects was used in addition to the approximately 640-subject first cohort. Every repertoire in the discovery cohort had been generated on one and the same sequencing platform. The genetic ancestry cluster associated with self-reported Caucasian donors included about 81% of the 398 genotyped donors. HLA typing covered class I and class II loci at four-digit resolution. What the work shows at the level of the full study, not this receptor alone: In vitro tests confirmed that a few of the cytomegalovirus-associated TCR beta chains recognize cytomegalovirus antigens. Fewer than 20 rarely observed V segments, including chromosome 9 orphons, were excluded from the earlier analysis of some 590 of the donors because counts were too low. A later analysis reported that several top co-occurrence clusters appeared linked to parvovirus B19, influenza, CMV and Epstein-Barr virus. When HLA alleles, especially DR and DQ, strongly co-occurred, attributing TCR associations to individual alleles was difficult. A later analysis found that most CMV-associated TCR beta chains appeared HLA-restricted, with HLA associations seemingly driven largely by CMV exposure. According to the authors, the approach could potentially be generalized to other disease states and immunological phenotypes. Sequencing depth was assumed to be roughly uniform across donors in the presence/absence analyses, though that assumption may not hold. A further reported finding was that TCR beta sequences accurately predicted the HLA-A and HLA-B alleles for most subjects in the first cohort. Correlated functional status among segregating V segments might reflect linkage disequilibrium, but an unknown experimental factor could not be ruled out. In both the original and validation cohorts, the classifier was reported to diagnose cytomegalovirus status with high specificity and sensitivity. In this cohort, only TCR beta chains were sequenced, and detectable features were limited by the absence of alpha or paired-chain data. Because some donors lacked HLA typing at each locus, the association tests relied only on the typed subset. Most TCR sequences were seen in very few donors, while some public TCRs were found in many individuals. The sequencing pipeline was judged likely to have produced a cluster of highly shared sequence variants as a technical artifact. In the study, 164 TCR beta chains were listed as associated with cytomegalovirus. A later genetic analysis associated a missense DCLRE1C variant with V-gene and J-gene trimming of TCR beta chains, and an independent cohort replicated the association. In an earlier analysis of more than 450 of the donors, most TCR beta V segments were observed in productive rearrangements about 90% or about 30% of the time, broadly matching IMGT annotations. In a later analysis, HLA-associated TCR beta chains were found to be more clonally expanded and to have lower generation probabilities than equally common non-associated chains. According to a later genetic analysis, donors in an Asian-associated ancestry cluster had fewer N-insertions in productive TCRs than the approximately 700-donor mean. The only immune exposure information available for the cohort was CMV serostatus. At a false discovery rate of 0.05, a later analysis linked around 15,000 TCR beta sequences to specific HLA alleles. According to a later analysis, TCR association rates differed among HLA loci, with DRB1 alleles showing the most associated TCRs and HLA-C alleles showing the fewest. Some IMGT-functional V segments, including TRBV6-2 and TRBV6-3, could not be distinguished by the 87-base-pair reads and were therefore excluded.

This clone has a handful of counts. Its antigen has not been determined. No base quality information exists; no much larger clone differs at one position. The library was generated by the immunoSEQ multiplex PCR assay. A mixture of 60 forward primers for TCR Vbeta segments and 13 reverse primers for TCR Jbeta segments was used in the multiplex PCR. Amplification of the CDR3 region of rearranged TCR beta genes was performed with a multiplex PCR assay on genomic DNA. The amplified TCR beta libraries were sequenced on the Illumina HiSeq System as 87-base-pair reads. From the authors' description of their analysis: A later analysis tallied 75 million to 85 million unique TCR beta chains across the 666 repertoires, and about 12 million of those chains were shared by two or more donors. A nearest-neighbor algorithm error-corrected the raw reads and collapsed the reads into unique sequences, merging closely related sequences to remove PCR and sequencing errors. V, D and J gene segments were assigned by aligning CDR3 sequences to IMGT reference sequences. For a sequence to be retained, a match of at least six nucleotides was required to both a V gene segment and a J gene segment. A rearrangement counted as productive if the CDR3 had no stop codons and remained in frame with V and J, and every other rearrangement counted as non-productive. CDR3 was defined according to IMGT convention as the region running from the second conserved V-encoded cysteine to the conserved J-encoded phenylalanine. Sequences without an unambiguous match to a single V gene segment were excluded from the earlier analysis of a few hundred of the donors. An earlier analysis of fewer than 750 of the donors called V segments functional above 56.7% productive rearrangements and segregating when the between-donor standard deviation exceeded 5%. A statistical classification framework was developed to diagnose cytomegalovirus status using the catalog of TCR beta chain sequences. V and J gene assignment, in a later analysis, came from comparing TCR nucleotide sequences with IMGT/GENE-DB human TR gene sequences. A later analysis assigned CDR3 sequences and most-parsimonious VDJ recombination scenarios with the TCRdist pipeline. A later analysis defined each TCR beta chain by its CDR3 amino acid sequence plus V-gene family, and excluded reads lacking a unique V-gene family. A later analysis removed 592 highly shared, low-generation-probability nucleotide sequences to deal with suspected cross-contamination and a sequencing artifact. In a later analysis, a clonal expansion index was calculated for each public chain from normalized within-repertoire ranks of inferred template counts. In a later analysis, generation probabilities were computed using a VDJ recombination model fitted to out-of-frame rearrangements, and the results were checked against IGoR. Hypergeometric tests were used in a later analysis to score TCR-TCR, TCR-HLA and TCR-CMV co-occurrence, with a repertoire-size bias correction applied to the TCR pairs. False discovery rates were estimated in a later analysis by permuting HLA or CMV assignments 20 times. In a later analysis, co-occurring TCRs were grouped using DBSCAN, with TCRdist sequence similarity added in when clustering inside HLA-allele-positive subsets. Co-occurrence clustering excluded repertoires with fewer than 30,000 or more than 120,000 public chains, plus five with anomalous nucleotide sharing. TCRdb carries this immuneACCESS record with in-frame sequences only. Its versions omit some clonotypes, under half of them owing to an unresolved V gene in the studies checked, with the rest unexplained. V and J calls and clone size come straight from that table; D and trimming were deduced from the DNA. The sample data list almost 200,000 clones, and roughly 85% of these were observed just once. Less than 2.5% of the sample is in the top ten clones.

CDR1 and CDR2 are read off the germline V gene (reference sequence) as LNHDA and SQIVND. Trimming at the junction amounts to 7 bases on V and 2 bases on J, and the germline ends lie 5 bases apart. Spanning cysteine to phenylalanine, the CDR3 consists of 11 amino acids. The kept DNA is CDR3 alone, 33 bases in frame from the first base. In total, 600 or so healthy bone marrow donors made up the cohort. At the time of sampling, every cohort member was nominally healthy, though immune exposures that went unrecorded were likely present. The donor was CMV seronegative and belonged to the group of approximately 320 seronegative cohort members. A peripheral blood sample was provided by each donor, and peripheral blood mononuclear cells were used for TCR beta sequencing. Genomic DNA extraction from the blood cell samples was performed with the Qiagen DNeasy Blood Extraction Kit.

Source material: PBMCs. This sequence was found in a woman between 50 and 59 years old in good health and CMV-seronegative. The sequence joins TRBV19 to TRBJ1-1; the D gene assignment is ambiguous. The CDR3 sequence is CASTLNTEAFF. The DNA reads as follows: TGTGCCAGTACCCTAAACACTGAAGCTTTCTTT.